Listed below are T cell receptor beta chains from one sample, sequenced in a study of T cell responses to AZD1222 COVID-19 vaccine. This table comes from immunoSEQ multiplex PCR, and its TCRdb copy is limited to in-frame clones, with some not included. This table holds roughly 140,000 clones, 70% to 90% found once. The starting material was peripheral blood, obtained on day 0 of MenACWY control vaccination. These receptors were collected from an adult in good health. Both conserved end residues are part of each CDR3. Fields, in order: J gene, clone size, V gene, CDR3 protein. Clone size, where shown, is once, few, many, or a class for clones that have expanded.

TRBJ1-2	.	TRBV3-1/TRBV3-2	CASSRDSYGYTF
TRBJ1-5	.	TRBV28	CASLGGTSVLPQHF
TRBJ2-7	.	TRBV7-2	CASTFIGGEQYF
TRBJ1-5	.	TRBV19	CASSMMGDYSNQPQHF
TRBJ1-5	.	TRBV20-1	CSASTSHGQPQHF
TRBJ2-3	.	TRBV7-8	CASSLGLAGGPYKYF
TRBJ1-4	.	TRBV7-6	CASSQVGRLLFF
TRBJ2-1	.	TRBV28	CASSLWGQGSYNEQFF
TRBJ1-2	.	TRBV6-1	CASSDYEGSGYTF
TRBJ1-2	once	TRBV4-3	CASSPRMRGSSNYGYTF
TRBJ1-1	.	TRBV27	CASSQLRKNTEAFF
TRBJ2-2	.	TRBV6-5	CASIRDRRAGELFF
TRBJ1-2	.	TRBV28	CASSSPFKGHTNYGYTF
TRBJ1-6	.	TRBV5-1	CASSLRGADYNSPLHF
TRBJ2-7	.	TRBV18	CASSPPGTGDGEQYF
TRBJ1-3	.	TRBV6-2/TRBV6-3	CASSLLQLSGNTIYF
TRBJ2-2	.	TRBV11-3	CASNAFESGELFF
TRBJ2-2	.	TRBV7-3	CASRQANTGELFF
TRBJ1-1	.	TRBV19	CASSIKVPRTEAFF
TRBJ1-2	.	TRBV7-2	CASSFLGQGAYGYTF
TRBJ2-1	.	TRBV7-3	CASSFSRDSHNEQFF
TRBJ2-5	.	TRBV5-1	CASSLSSWGPLGTQYF
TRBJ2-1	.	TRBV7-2	CASSPQPGGEQFF
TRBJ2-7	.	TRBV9	CASSQTGTGWEQYF
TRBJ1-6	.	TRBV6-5	CASSPDPSSPLHF
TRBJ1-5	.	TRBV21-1	CASSRTKSNQPQHF
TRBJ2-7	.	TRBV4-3	CASSQVALSSPYF
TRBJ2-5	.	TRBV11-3	CASSFRTGTGVETQYF
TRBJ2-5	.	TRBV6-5	CASTISRGSEETQYF
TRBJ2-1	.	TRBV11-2	CASSLVGRGGEQFF
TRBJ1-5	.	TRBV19	CASSIDQRTGGSSNQPQHF
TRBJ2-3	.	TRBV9	CASSLWTGSGTDTQYF
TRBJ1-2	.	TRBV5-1	CASSLVTGGANYGYTF
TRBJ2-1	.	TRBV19	CASSTSGISNEQFF
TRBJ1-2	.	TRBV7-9	CASSLGESGYGYTF
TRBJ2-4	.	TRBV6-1	CASSEGGVLAKNIQYF
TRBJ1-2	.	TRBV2	CASSEPPGQGYGYTF
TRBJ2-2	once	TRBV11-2	CASSLVGQRTGELFF
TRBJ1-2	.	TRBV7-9	CASSLGTRTDYGYTF
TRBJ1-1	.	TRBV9	CASSAWDGNTEAFF
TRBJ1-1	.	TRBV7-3	CASSSTGLAFF
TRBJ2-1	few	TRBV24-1	CATSDGTSGRGGEQFF
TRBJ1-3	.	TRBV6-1	CASSEVGQFGNTIYF
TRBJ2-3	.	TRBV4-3	CASSQVLAANTQYF
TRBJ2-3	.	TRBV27	CASSLSTTTDTQYF
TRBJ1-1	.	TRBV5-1	CASSWTGGFEAFF
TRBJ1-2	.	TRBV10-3	CAISEGSYGYTF
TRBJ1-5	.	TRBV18	CASSKTGDGNQPQHF
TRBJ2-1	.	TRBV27	CASSSASGSSLYNEQFF
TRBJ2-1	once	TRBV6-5	CASSYYPDNEQFF
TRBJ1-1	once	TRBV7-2	CASSLDFGVRGTEAFF
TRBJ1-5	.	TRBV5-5	CASSLAVGQGGQPQHF
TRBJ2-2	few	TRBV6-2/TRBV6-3	CASSQTGGWLNGELFF
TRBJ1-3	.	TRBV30	CAWGGASGNTIYF
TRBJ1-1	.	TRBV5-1	CASSFQGATKNTEAFF
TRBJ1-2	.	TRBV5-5	CASSFPGTGEGYTF
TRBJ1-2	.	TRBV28	CASSSTDRALRGYTF
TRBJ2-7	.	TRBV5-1	CASSLLSSGMNEQYF
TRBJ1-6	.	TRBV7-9	CASRPSSDNSPLHF
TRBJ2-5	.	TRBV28	CASSSYGTQYF